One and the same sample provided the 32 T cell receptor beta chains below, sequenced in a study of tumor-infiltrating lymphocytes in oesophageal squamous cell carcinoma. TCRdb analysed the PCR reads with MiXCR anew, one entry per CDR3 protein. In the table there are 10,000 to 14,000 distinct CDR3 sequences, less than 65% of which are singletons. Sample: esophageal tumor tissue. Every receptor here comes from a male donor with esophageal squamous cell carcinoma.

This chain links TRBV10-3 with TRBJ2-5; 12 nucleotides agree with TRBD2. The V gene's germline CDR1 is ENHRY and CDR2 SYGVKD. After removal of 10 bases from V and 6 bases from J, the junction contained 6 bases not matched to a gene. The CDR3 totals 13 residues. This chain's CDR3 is CATQTSGSQTQYF. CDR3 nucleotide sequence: TGTGCCACCCAGACTAGCGGGAGTCAGACCCAGTACTTC.

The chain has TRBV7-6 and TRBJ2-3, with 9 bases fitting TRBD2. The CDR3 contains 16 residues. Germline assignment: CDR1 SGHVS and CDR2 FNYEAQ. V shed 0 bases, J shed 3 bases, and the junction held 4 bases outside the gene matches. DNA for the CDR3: TGTGCCAGCAGCTTAGCTGGCGGGGGGGGGACAGATACGCAGTATTTT. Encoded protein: CASSLAGGGGTDTQYF.

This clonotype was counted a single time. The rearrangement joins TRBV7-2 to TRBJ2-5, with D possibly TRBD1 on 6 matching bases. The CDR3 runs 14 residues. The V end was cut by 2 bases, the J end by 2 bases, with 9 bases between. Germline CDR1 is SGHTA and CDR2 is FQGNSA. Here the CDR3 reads CASSLTGYQETQYF. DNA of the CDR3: TGTGCCAGCAGCTTAACAGGGTATCAAGAGACCCAGTACTTC. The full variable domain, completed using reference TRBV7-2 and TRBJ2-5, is GAGVSQSPSNKVTEKGKDVELRCDPISGHTALYWYRQSLGQGLEFLIYFQGNSAPDKSGLPSDRFSAERTGGSVSTLTIQRTQQEDSAVYLCASSLTGYQETQYFGPGTRLLVL.

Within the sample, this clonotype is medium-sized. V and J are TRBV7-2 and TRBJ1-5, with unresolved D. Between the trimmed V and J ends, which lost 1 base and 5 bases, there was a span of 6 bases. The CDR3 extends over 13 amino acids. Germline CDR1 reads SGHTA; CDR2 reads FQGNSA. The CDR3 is CASSLGPYQPQHF. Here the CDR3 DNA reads TGTGCCAGCAGCTTAGGGCCTTATCAGCCCCAGCATTTT. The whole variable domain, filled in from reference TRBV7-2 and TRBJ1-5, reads GAGVSQSPSNKVTEKGKDVELRCDPISGHTALYWYRQSLGQGLEFLIYFQGNSAPDKSGLPSDRFSAERTGGSVSTLTIQRTQQEDSAVYLCASSLGPYQPQHFGDGTRLSIL.

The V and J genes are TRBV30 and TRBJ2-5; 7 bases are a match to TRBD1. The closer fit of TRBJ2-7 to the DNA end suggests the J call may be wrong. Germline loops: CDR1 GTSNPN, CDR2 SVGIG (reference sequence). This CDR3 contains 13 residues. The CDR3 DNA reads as TGTGCCTGGAGTTCAGGGGGTCGCTACGAGCAGTACTTC. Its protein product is CAWSSGGRYEQYF.

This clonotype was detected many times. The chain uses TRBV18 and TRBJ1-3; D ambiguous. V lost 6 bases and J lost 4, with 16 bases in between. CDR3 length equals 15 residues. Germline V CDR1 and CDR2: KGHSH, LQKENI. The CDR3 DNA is TGTGCCAGCTCTCCTATACCCCCCGCGGGAAACACCATATATTTT. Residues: CASSPIPPAGNTIYF.

Here the CDR3 reads CASSVRDTQYF. CDR3 DNA sequence: TGTGCCAGCAGTGTGCGAGATACGCAGTATTTT. This chain links TRBV6-5 with TRBJ2-3; D remains unclear. From germline, CDR1 is MNHEY and CDR2 SVGAGI. Trimming removed 5 bases from V and 5 bases from J, with 5 bases in between. The CDR3 covers 11 residues.

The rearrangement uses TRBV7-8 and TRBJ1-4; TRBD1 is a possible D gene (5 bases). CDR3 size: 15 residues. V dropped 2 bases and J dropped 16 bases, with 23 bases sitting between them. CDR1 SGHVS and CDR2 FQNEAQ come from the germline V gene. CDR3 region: CASSLSRRGGYEQFF. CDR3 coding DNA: TGTGCCAGCAGCTTAAGTCGGAGGGGTGGCTACGAGCAGTTTTTT.

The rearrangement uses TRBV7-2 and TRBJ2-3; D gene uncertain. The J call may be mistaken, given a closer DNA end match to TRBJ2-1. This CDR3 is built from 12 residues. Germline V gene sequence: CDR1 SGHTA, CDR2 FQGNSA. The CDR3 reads CASSLLRNEQFF. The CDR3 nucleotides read TGTGCCAGCAGCTTACTCCGGAATGAGCAGTTCTTC.

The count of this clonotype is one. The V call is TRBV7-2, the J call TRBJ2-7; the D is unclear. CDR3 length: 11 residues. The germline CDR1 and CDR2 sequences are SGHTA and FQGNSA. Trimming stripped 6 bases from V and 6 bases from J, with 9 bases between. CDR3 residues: CASSYSIEQYF. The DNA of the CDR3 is TGTGCCAGCAGTTACAGTATCGAGCAGTACTTC.

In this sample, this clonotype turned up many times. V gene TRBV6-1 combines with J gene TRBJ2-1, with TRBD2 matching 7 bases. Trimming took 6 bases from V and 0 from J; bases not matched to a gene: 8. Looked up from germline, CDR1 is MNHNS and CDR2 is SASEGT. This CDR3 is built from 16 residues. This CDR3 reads CASRESGASSYNEQFF. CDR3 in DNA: TGTGCCAGCAGGGAAAGCGGGGCAAGCTCCTACAATGAGCAGTTCTTC.

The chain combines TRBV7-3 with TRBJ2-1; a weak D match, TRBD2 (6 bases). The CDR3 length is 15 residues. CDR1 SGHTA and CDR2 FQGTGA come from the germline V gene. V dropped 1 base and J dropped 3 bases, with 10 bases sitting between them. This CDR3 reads CASSLIAGSYNEQFF. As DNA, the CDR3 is TGTGCCAGCAGCTTAATCGCGGGAAGCTACAATGAGCAGTTCTTC.

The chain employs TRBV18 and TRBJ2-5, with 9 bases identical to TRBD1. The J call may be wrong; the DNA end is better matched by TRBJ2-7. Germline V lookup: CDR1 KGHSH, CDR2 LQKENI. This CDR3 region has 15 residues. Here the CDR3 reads CASSLTGTGTYEQYF. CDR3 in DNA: TGTGCCAGCTCACTTACCGGGACAGGGACCTACGAGCAGTACTTC.

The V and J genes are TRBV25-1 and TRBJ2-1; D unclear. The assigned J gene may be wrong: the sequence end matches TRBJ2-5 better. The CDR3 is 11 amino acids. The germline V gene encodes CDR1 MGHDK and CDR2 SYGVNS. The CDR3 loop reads CASSAAETQYF. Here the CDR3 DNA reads TGTGCCAGCAGTGCCGCCGAGACCCAGTACTTC.

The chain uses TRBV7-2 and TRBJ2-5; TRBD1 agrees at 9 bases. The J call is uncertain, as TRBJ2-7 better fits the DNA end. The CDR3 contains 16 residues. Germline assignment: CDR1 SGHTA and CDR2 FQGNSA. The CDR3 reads CASSLVGTGKLYEQYF. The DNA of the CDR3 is TGTGCCAGCAGCTTAGTGGGGACAGGGAAGCTTTACGAGCAGTACTTC.

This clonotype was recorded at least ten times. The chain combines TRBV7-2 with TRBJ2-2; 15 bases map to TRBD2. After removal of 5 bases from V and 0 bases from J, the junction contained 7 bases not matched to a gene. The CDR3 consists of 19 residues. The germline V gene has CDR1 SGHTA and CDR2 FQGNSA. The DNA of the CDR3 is TGTGCCAGCAGCGCGGGACTAGCGGGGGGAAAGCCGAACACCGGGGAGCTGTTTTTT. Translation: CASSAGLAGGKPNTGELFF.

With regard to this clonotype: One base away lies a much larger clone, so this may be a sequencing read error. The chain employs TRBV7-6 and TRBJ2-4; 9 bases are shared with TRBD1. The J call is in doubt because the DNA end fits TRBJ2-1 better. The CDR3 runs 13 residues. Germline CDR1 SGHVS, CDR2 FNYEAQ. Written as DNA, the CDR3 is TGTGCCAGCAGCCAAGGACAGGGGCGCGAGCAGTTCTTC. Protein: CASSQGQGREQFF.

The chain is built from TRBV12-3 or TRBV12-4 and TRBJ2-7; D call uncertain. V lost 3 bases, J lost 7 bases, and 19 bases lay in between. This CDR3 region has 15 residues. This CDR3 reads CASSFGDGTYNEQYF. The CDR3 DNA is TGTGCCAGCAGTTTCGGTGACGGCACCTACAATGAGCAGTACTTC.

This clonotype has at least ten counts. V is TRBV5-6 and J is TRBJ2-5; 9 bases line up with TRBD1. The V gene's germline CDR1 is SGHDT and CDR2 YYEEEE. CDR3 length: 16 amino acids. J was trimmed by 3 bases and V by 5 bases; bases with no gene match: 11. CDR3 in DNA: TGTGCCAGCAGTCCCGGACAGGGGTTGGGCGAAGAGACCCAGTACTTC. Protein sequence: CASSPGQGLGEETQYF.

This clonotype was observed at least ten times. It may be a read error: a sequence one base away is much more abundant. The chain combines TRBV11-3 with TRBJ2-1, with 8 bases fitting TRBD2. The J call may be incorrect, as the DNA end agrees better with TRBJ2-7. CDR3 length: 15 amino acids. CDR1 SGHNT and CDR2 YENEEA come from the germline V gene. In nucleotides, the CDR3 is TGTGCCAGCAGTGGCGGGAGGCCCCCCTACAATGAGCAGTACTTC. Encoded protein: CASSGGRPPYNEQYF.

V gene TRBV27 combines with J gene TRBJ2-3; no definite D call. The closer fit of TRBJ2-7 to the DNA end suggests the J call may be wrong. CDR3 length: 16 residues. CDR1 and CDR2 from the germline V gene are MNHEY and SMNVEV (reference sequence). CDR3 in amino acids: CASSLRASRSYNEQYF. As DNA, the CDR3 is TGTGCCAGCAGTTTACGGGCCTCGCGCTCCTACAATGAGCAGTACTTC.

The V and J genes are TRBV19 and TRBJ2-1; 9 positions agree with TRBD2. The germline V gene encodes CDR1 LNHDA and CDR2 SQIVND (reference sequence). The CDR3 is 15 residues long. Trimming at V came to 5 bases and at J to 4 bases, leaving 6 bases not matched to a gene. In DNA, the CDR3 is TGTGCCAGTAGTCCCAAGGGACTAGCTTACAATGAGCAGTTCTTC. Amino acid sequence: CASSPKGLAYNEQFF.

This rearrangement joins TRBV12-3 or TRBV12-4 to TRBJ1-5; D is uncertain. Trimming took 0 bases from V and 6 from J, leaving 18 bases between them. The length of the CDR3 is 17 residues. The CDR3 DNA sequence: TGTGCCAGCAGTTTAGCCACTGGGCCTCAAGGTAGTCAGCCCCAGCATTTT. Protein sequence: CASSLATGPQGSQPQHF.

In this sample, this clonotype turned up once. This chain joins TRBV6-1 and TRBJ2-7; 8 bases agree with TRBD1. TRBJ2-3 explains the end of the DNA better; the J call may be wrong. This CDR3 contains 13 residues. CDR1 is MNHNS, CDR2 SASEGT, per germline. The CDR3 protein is CASSDGQGYTQYF. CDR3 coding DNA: TGTGCCAGCAGTGACGGACAGGGCTACACGCAGTATTTT.

The chain's CDR3 is CASSIERLNYGYTF. The CDR3 nucleotides read TGTGCCAGCAGTATAGAAAGGCTAAACTATGGCTACACCTTC. This chain connects TRBV6-2 or TRBV6-3 to TRBJ2-1; D gene unclear. The J call could be wrong; TRBJ1-2 is a better fit for the DNA end. The CDR3 is 14 amino acids. Per germline, CDR1 MNHEY and CDR2 SVGEGT.

The CDR3 nucleotides read TGTGCCAGCAGCTTAGGACTAGCTGCCGGGGAGCTGTTTTTT. As protein: CASSLGLAAGELFF. The chain combines TRBV7-2 with TRBJ2-2; 7 bases map to TRBD2. Germline V gene sequence: CDR1 SGHTA, CDR2 FQGNSA. J was trimmed by 6 bases and V by 1 base; bases with no gene match: 2. The CDR3 spans 14 residues.

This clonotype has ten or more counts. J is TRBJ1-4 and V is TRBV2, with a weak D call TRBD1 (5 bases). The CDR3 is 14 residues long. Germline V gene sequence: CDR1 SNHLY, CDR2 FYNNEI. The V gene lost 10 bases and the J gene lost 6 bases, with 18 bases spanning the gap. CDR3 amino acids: CATSSGLADEKLFF. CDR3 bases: TGTGCCACCTCTTCAGGGCTGGCGGATGAAAAACTGTTTTTT.

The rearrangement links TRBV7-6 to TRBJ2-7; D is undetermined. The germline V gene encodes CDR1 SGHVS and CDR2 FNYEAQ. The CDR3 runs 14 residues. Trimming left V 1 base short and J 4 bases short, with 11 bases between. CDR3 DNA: TGTGCCAGCAGCTTAGGACCGTTAATATACGAGCAGTACTTC. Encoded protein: CASSLGPLIYEQYF.

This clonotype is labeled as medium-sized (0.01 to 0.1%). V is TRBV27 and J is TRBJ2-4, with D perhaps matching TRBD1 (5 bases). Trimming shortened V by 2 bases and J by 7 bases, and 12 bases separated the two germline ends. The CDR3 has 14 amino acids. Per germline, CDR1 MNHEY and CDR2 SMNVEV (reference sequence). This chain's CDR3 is CASSLQGSGNIQYF. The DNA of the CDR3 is TGTGCCAGCAGTTTACAGGGATCTGGGAACATTCAGTACTTC.

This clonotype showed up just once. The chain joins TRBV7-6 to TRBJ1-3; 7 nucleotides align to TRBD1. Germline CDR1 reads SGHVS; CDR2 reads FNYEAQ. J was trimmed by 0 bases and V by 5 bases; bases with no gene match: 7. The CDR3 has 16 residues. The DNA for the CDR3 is TGTGCCAGCAGCCTGGGACAGACTTTCTCTGGAAACACCATATATTTT. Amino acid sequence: CASSLGQTFSGNTIYF.

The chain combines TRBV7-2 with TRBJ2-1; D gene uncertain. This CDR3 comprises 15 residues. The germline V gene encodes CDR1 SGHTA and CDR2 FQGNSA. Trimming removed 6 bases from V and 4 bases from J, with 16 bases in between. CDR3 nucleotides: TGTGCCAGCAGTCTTAGGGATGGTTCTTACAATGAGCAGTTCTTC. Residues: CASSLRDGSYNEQFF.

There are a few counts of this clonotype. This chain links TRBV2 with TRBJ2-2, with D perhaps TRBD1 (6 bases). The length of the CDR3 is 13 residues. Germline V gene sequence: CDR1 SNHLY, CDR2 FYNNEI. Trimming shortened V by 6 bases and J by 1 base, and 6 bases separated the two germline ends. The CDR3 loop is CASRTGNTGELFF. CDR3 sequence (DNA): TGTGCCAGCAGGACAGGGAACACCGGGGAGCTGTTTTTT.